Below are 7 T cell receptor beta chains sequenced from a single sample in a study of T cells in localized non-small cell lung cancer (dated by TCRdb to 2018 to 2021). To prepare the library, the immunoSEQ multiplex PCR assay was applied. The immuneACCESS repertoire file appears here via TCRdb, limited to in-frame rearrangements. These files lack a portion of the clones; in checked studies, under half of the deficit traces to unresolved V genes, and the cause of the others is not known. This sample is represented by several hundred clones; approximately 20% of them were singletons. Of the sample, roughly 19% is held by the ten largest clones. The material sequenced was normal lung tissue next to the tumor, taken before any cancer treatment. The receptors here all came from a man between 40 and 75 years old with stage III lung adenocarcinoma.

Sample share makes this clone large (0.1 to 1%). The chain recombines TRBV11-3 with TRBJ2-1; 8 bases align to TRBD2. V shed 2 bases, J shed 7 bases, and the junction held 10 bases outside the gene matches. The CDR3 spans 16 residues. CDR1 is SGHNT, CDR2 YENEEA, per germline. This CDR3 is CASSLNPDGGANEQFF. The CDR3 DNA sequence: TGTGCCAGCAGCTTAAACCCCGACGGGGGGGCAAATGAGCAGTTCTTC. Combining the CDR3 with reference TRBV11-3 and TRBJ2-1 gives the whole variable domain EAGVVQSPRYKIIEKKQPVAFWCNPISGHNTLYWYLQNLGQGPELLIRYENEEAVDDSQLPKDRFSAERLKGVDSTLKIQPAELGDSAVYLCASSLNPDGGANEQFFGPGTRLTVL.

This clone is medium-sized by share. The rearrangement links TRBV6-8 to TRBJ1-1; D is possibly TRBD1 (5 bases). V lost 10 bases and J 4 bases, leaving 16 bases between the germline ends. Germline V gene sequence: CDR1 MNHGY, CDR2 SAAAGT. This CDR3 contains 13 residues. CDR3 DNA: TGTGCCATCAGCCGACCCGGGGCCACTGAAGCTTTCTTT. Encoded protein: CAISRPGATEAFF.

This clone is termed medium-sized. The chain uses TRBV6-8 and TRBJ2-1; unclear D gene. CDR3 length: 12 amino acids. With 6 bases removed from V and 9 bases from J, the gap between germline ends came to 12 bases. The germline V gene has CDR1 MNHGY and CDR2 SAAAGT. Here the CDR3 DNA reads TGTGCCAGCAGGGATTTTCGTGGTGAGCAGTTCTTC. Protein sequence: CASRDFRGEQFF.

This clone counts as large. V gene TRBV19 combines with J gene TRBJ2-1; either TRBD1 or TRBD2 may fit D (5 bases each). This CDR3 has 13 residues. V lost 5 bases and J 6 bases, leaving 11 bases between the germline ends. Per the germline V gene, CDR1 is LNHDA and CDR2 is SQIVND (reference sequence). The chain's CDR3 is CASSGMGVNEQFF. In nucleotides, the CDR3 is TGTGCCAGTAGTGGGATGGGGGTCAATGAGCAGTTCTTC.

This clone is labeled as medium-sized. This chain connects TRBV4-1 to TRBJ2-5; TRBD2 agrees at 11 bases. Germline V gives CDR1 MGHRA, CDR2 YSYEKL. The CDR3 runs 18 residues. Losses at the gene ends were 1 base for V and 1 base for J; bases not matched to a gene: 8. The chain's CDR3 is CASSQGVQGLAGQETQYF. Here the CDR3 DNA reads TGCGCCAGCAGCCAAGGGGTCCAAGGACTAGCGGGCCAAGAGACCCAGTACTTC.

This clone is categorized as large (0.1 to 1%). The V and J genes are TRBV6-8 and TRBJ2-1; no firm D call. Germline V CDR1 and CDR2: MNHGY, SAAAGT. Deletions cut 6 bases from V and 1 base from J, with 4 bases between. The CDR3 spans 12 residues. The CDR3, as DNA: TGTGCCAGCAGAGTGTCCTACAATGAGCAGTTCTTC. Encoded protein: CASRVSYNEQFF.

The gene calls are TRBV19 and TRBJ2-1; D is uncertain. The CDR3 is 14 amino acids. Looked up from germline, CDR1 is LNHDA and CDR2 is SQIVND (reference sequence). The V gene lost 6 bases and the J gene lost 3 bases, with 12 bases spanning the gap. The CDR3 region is CASRSEGIYNEQFF. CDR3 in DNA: TGTGCCAGTAGATCAGAAGGGATCTACAATGAGCAGTTCTTC.